This record concerns one T cell receptor beta chain sequence. Its antigen is unidentified. Profiling of TCR beta VDJ combinations and CDR3 sequences used genomic DNA as template. TCRdb re-analysed the reads in MiXCR, keeping a single row per CDR3 protein. Of fewer than 200,000 distinct CDR3 sequences listed, 55% to 75% are singletons. The sample comes from a study of CD8+CD57+ T cells in acquired aplastic anemia. About the study: Isolated CD4+ and CD8+ cells, once sorted, yielded DNA averaging roughly 3 ug. Healthy donors averaged about 9.8 million reads for CD4+ cells.

This CDR3 has 14 residues. V was trimmed by 7 bases and J by 1 base, leaving 15 bases between them. Germline V gene lookup returns CDR1 SGHRS and CDR2 YFSETQ. General study findings and limits: The study found no significant CD8+ Simpson's diversity difference between patients and controls. Shared by patients and controls, roughly 28 CD8+ CDR3s were abundant in patients.

V usage is TRBV5-1 and J usage is TRBJ2-7; perhaps TRBD1 as D (5 bases). Sequencing was done on a sample of sorted CD4+, CD8+, or CD8+CD57+ T cells (not recorded which) from PBMCs. The receptor was derived from a human donor in good health. The CDR3 region has the DNA TGCGCCAGCCATGACAGTAGCCTGTCCTACGAGCAGTACTTC. It is translated as CASHDSSLSYEQYF.